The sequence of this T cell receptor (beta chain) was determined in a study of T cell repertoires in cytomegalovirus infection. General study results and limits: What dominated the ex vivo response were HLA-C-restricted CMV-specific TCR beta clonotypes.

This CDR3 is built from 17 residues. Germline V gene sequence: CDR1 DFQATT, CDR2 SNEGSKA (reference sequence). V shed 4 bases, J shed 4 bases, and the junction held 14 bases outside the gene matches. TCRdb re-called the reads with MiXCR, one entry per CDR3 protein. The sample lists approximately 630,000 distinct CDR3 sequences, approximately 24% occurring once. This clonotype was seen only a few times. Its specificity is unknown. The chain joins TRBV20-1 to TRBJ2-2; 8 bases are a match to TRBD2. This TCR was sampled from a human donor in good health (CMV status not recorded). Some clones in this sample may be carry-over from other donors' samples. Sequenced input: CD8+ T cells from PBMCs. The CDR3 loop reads CSATSLAGLVGTGELFF. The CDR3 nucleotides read TGCAGTGCTACATCTTTAGCGGGGCTAGTTGGCACCGGGGAGCTGTTTTTT.